One sample yielded the 32 T cell receptor beta chains listed below, sequenced in a study of cytomegalovirus exposure and HLA in healthy donors (dated by TCRdb to 2017 to 2019). Library preparation used the immunoSEQ multiplex PCR assay. The multiplex PCR relied on a mix of 60 forward primers for TCR Vbeta segments and 13 reverse primers for TCR Jbeta segments. As stored in TCRdb, this immuneACCESS dataset retains in-frame rearrangements with V and J assigned. A fraction of the clones does not appear; measured against another copy, unresolved V genes explain less than half of the discrepancy, and the remainder lacks a known reason. The sample table records under 200,000 clones; around 80% of these occur just once. The top ten constitute around 4.3% of the sample. Sequenced: PBMCs. Source of these receptors: a woman aged 50 to 60 in good health and CMV-seropositive.

The chain joins TRBV7-2 to TRBJ2-3; 9 bases agree with TRBD2. CDR1 is SGHTA, CDR2 FQGNSA, per germline. The CDR3 has 18 residues. The trim removed 4 bases at V and 0 bases at J, leaving 11 bases unmatched. The CDR3 sequence is CASSSPSGIRSSTDTQYF. The CDR3 nucleotides read TGTGCCAGCAGCTCTCCTAGCGGGATAAGATCTAGCACAGATACGCAGTATTTT.

The genes are TRBV25-1 and TRBJ2-4, with D uncertain. Germline V lookup: CDR1 MGHDK, CDR2 SYGVNS. Trimming removed 5 bases from V and 9 bases from J, with 8 bases in between. The CDR3 is made up of 11 amino acids. The CDR3 DNA follows: TGTGCCAGCAGTACTGGGCGCATTCAGTACTTC. Residues: CASSTGRIQYF.

The V and J genes are TRBV4-3 and TRBJ1-2; tentatively, D is TRBD1 (5 bases). Germline assignment: CDR1 LGHNA and CDR2 YSLEER. With 2 bases removed from V and 4 bases from J, the gap between germline ends came to 14 bases. The CDR3 has 15 amino acids. This CDR3 is CASSQRWGQGYGYTF. The DNA of the CDR3 is TGCGCCAGCAGCCAACGCTGGGGTCAGGGCTATGGCTACACCTTC.

The rearrangement links TRBV18 to TRBJ2-3; possible D gene TRBD1, 6 bases. The CDR3 totals 16 residues. CDR1 and CDR2 (germline): KGHSH, LQKENI. Trimming took off 3 bases at V and 0 bases at J, with 13 bases between the two ends. CDR3 DNA: TGTGCCAGCTCACCTACCATGGACAGAAGCACAGATACGCAGTATTTT. It encodes CASSPTMDRSTDTQYF.

The rearrangement links TRBV5-1 to TRBJ2-3; TRBD1 matches at 7 bases. Germline loops: CDR1 SGHRS, CDR2 YFSETQ. There are 16 residues in the CDR3. V was clipped by 0 bases and J by 0 bases; unmatched bases: 4. The CDR3 loop is CASSLEGQSSTDTQYF. DNA of the CDR3: TGCGCCAGCAGCTTGGAGGGACAGTCTAGCACAGATACGCAGTATTTT.

The chain has TRBV5-4 and TRBJ1-1, with no clear D. Germline V gene data show CDR1 as SGHNT and CDR2 as YYREEE (reference sequence). The CDR3 totals 14 residues. V was shortened by 2 bases and J by 0 bases, with 8 bases between the two germline ends. The CDR3 spells CASSFELMNTEAFF. The CDR3 bases are TGTGCCAGCAGCTTCGAGCTTATGAACACTGAAGCTTTCTTT. The full variable domain, completed using reference TRBV5-4 and TRBJ1-1, is ETGVTQSPTHLIKTRGQQVTLRCSSQSGHNTVSWYQQALGQGPQFIFQYYREEENGRGNFPPRFSGLQFPNYSSELNVNALELDDSALYLCASSFELMNTEAFFGQGTRLTVV.

V is TRBV21-1 and J is TRBJ2-7; the table's D gene call, TRBD1, was not cross checked with the DNA. TRBV21-1 is designated a pseudogene. This CDR3 spans 15 amino acids. This CDR3 reads CASSSTGTGSYEQYF. The CDR3 DNA reads as TGTGCCAGCAGCTCGACCGGGACAGGGTCGTACGAGCAGTACTTC.

This clone has more than one count but fewer than ten. V and J are TRBV28 and TRBJ2-1; 7 nucleotides match TRBD1. V dropped 2 bases and J dropped 5; count of bases not matched to a gene: 3. The CDR3 runs 14 residues. Germline CDR1 MDHEN, CDR2 SYDVKM. CDR3 loop: CASSLTGQDNEQFF. The CDR3 DNA reads TGTGCCAGCAGTTTAACCGGACAGGACAATGAGCAGTTCTTC.

This clone was counted a single time. V is TRBV19 and J is TRBJ2-3; 10 nucleotides agree with TRBD2. V was pared by 4 bases and J by 5 bases, with 6 bases of the junction left unmatched. The V gene's germline CDR1 is LNHDA and CDR2 SQIVND (reference sequence). The CDR3 is 15 residues long. The CDR3 DNA is TGTGCCAGTAGTACAAGCGGGAGGGCCATAGATACGCAGTATTTT. Amino acid sequence: CASSTSGRAIDTQYF.

V and J are TRBV1 and TRBJ2-7; TRBD2 was called by the table and not checked on the DNA. TRBV1 is a listed pseudogene. The CDR3 consists of 17 residues. Here the CDR3 DNA reads TGCACCAGCAGCCAAGTCCGAAGCGGGGGGGTTATGTCCGAGCAGTACTTC. Its translation is CTSSQVRSGGVMSEQYF.

In the case of this clone: The junction and the germline gene differ at one end; a read error may be behind it. The V gene is TRBV7-9, the J gene TRBJ1-2; 9 bases map to TRBD1. Germline V gives CDR1 SEHNR, CDR2 FQNEAQ (reference sequence). This CDR3 region has 14 residues. The CDR3 DNA follows: TGTTCCAGCAGCCCGGGACAGGGAACCTATGGCTACACCTTC. Translation: CSSSPGQGTYGYTF.

The chain joins TRBV14 to TRBJ2-5, with a possible D match to TRBD2 (6 bases). Gene TRBJ2-7 matches the end of the DNA better, so the J call may be wrong. CDR1 SGHDN and CDR2 FVKESK come from the germline V gene. CDR3 length equals 10 residues. This CDR3 reads CATRGGEQYF. DNA of the CDR3: TGTGCCACACGGGGAGGCGAGCAGTACTTC.

The chain uses TRBV7-9 and TRBJ2-3; 7 bases align to TRBD2. Germline V gene data show CDR1 as SEHNR and CDR2 as FQNEAQ (reference sequence). The J segment lost 5 bases and the V segment lost 8 bases, leaving 7 bases of the junction unmatched. The CDR3 is 13 residues long. The CDR3 DNA reads as TGTGCCAGCGGACGAGGGGAGGGAGATACGCAGTATTTT. Translating gives CASGRGEGDTQYF.

This sequence joins TRBV7-6 and TRBJ1-1; D perhaps matches TRBD1 (6 bases). Between the trimmed V and J ends, which lost 3 bases and 4 bases, there was a span of 12 bases. CDR1 and CDR2 (germline): SGHVS, FNYEAQ. There are 14 residues in the CDR3. CDR3 protein: CASSFGGAGTEAFF. CDR3 nucleotide sequence: TGTGCCAGCAGCTTTGGGGGGGCCGGCACTGAAGCTTTCTTT.

This clone was observed a few times. The genes are TRBV7-9 and TRBJ2-7; D might be TRBD2 (6 bases). Between the trimmed V and J ends, which lost 11 bases and 3 bases, there was a span of 17 bases. This CDR3 contains 13 residues. Germline CDR1 reads SEHNR; CDR2 reads FQNEAQ (reference sequence). As DNA, the CDR3 is TGTGCCGCCCTGGGGGGAGAGGTCTACGAGCAGTACTTC. This translates into CAALGGEVYEQYF.

The sample holds one count of this clone. The J gene is TRBJ2-1, the V gene TRBV19; TRBD2 agrees at 11 bases. Trimming cost V 6 bases and J 3 bases; bases outside gene matches: 10. CDR3 length: 17 residues. Germline CDR1 is LNHDA and CDR2 is SQIVND (reference sequence). The CDR3 DNA sequence: TGTGCCAGTAGCCGAAATCCCGGGACTAGCGGCTACAATGAGCAGTTCTTC. Its protein is CASSRNPGTSGYNEQFF.

The chain links TRBV7-8 to TRBJ1-5, with 9 bases fitting TRBD1. Trimming removed 4 bases from V and 0 bases from J; junction bases left unmatched: 13. The V gene's germline CDR1 is SGHVS and CDR2 FQNEAQ. This CDR3 has 19 residues. CDR3 in amino acids: CASSSHGQGRKYSNQPQHF. DNA for the CDR3: TGTGCCAGCAGCTCACACGGACAGGGGAGGAAGTATAGCAATCAGCCCCAGCATTTT.

The rearrangement uses TRBV4-2 and TRBJ2-5; 15 bases are a match to TRBD2. The CDR3 totals 19 residues. CDR1 is LGHNA and CDR2 is YNFKEQ in the germline V gene. The V gene end was trimmed by 4 bases and the J gene end by 2 bases; junction bases not matched to a gene: 11. CDR3 residues: CASSPRTSGGADLQETQYF. The CDR3 nucleotides read TGTGCCAGCAGCCCCCGGACTAGCGGGGGGGCGGACCTACAAGAGACCCAGTACTTC.

The chain links TRBV7-2 to TRBJ1-2; D is ambiguous. The CDR3 contains 13 residues. Trimming pared 6 bases from V and 8 bases from J, leaving 16 bases between. Germline V gene data show CDR1 as SGHTA and CDR2 as FQGNSA. CDR3 nucleotide sequence: TGTGCCAGCAGTCCCTGGCCCGATAACGGCTACACCTTC. This sequence encodes CASSPWPDNGYTF.

As regards this clone: The junction and the germline gene differ at one end; a read error may be behind it. The chain joins TRBV7-9 to TRBJ2-3, with TRBD2 matching 13 bases. CDR1 is SEHNR and CDR2 is FQNEAQ in the germline V gene (reference sequence). The length of the CDR3 is 18 residues. CDR3 DNA sequence: TGTTCCAGCAGCGACGGACTAGCGGGAGTTGAATTATCAGATACGCAGTATTTT. Its translation: CSSSDGLAGVELSDTQYF.

A few counts support this clone. CDR3 sequence: CASNSGQGAPGELFF. For the CDR3, the DNA is TGCGCCAGCAACTCCGGACAGGGGGCCCCCGGGGAGCTGTTTTTT. The V and J genes are TRBV5-1 and TRBJ2-2, with 11 bases aligning to TRBD1. Germline V lookup: CDR1 SGHRS, CDR2 YFSETQ. V was clipped by 6 bases and J by 6 bases; unmatched bases: 7. The CDR3 spans 15 residues.

V gene TRBV19 combines with J gene TRBJ1-4, with D tentatively TRBD1 (6 bases). The V gene's germline CDR1 is LNHDA and CDR2 SQIVND (reference sequence). The CDR3 has 14 amino acids. Trimming removed 9 bases from V and 7 bases from J, with 18 bases in between. CDR3 residues: CASRSGAVGEKLFF. The CDR3, as DNA: TGTGCCAGCCGATCAGGGGCGGTTGGTGAAAAACTGTTTTTT.

The chain has TRBV10-3 and TRBJ2-3; possible D gene TRBD2, 6 bases. There are 19 residues in the CDR3. V lost 7 bases to trimming and J lost 2 bases, with 28 bases between them. Germline assignment: CDR1 ENHRY and CDR2 SYGVKD. The CDR3 reads CAITPGRGVKPGSTDTQYF. The CDR3 coding sequence is TGTGCCATCACTCCCGGCCGCGGGGTCAAGCCGGGGTCCACAGATACGCAGTATTTT.

This rearrangement joins TRBV27 to TRBJ2-5; D uncertain. This CDR3 is built from 13 residues. Trimming shortened V by 5 bases and J by 0 bases, and 7 bases separated the two germline ends. CDR1 is MNHEY and CDR2 is SMNVEV in the germline V gene (reference sequence). CDR3 residues: CASSTPYQETQYF. The CDR3 region has the DNA TGTGCCAGCAGTACACCGTACCAAGAGACCCAGTACTTC.

V usage is TRBV6-5 and J usage is TRBJ1-4; the D is unclear. With 2 bases removed from V and 1 base from J, the gap between germline ends came to 11 bases. There are 16 residues in the CDR3. CDR1 and CDR2 (germline): MNHEY, SVGAGI. The CDR3 coding sequence is TGTGCCAGCAGTTACACTTACAGTAGAACTAATGAAAAACTGTTTTTT. Residues: CASSYTYSRTNEKLFF.

The chain uses TRBV25-1 and TRBJ2-2; the D is unclear. CDR1 is MGHDK, CDR2 SYGVNS, per germline. The V end was cut by 3 bases, the J end by 5 bases, with 10 bases between. The CDR3 has 14 residues. In DNA form, the CDR3 reads TGTGCCAGCAGTGACCACAGAGAGACCGGGGAGCTGTTTTTT. Protein sequence: CASSDHRETGELFF.

The chain carries TRBV4-1 and TRBJ2-7; the D is unclear. The V end lost 4 bases, the J end lost 5 bases, and 18 bases lay between the germline ends. CDR1 and CDR2 (germline): MGHRA, YSYEKL. The CDR3 has 15 amino acids. This CDR3 reads CASSRAAHPSDEQYF. In DNA, the CDR3 is TGCGCCAGCAGCCGCGCTGCACACCCAAGCGACGAGCAGTACTTC.

CDR3 bases: TGTGCCAGCAGCCGACTTGTGAGCCAATTAACTCCCGGGGAGCTGTTTTTT. Amino acids: CASSRLVSQLTPGELFF. The chain employs TRBV14 and TRBJ2-2, with D uncertain. The V end was cut by 4 bases, the J end by 6 bases, with 21 bases between. CDR1 SGHDN and CDR2 FVKESK come from the germline V gene. CDR3 length: 17 amino acids.

V and J are TRBV4-2 and TRBJ2-1, with 8 bases lining up with TRBD2. The CDR3 is 16 amino acids. The germline CDR1 and CDR2 sequences are LGHNA and YNFKEQ. Trimming removed 1 base from V and 6 bases from J; junction bases left unmatched: 8. DNA for the CDR3: TGTGCCAGCAGCCAAGTTCCCCTTAGCGGGGCCAATGAGCAGTTCTTC. The encoded protein is CASSQVPLSGANEQFF.

This chain uses TRBV7-9 with TRBJ1-2; TRBD1 aligns across 8 bases. Germline loops: CDR1 SEHNR, CDR2 FQNEAQ (reference sequence). V lost 5 bases and J lost 4; bases outside the gene matches: 9. The CDR3 covers 15 residues. In DNA form, the CDR3 reads TGTGCCAGCAGCCAACCCCTCAGGGGGCCCTATGGCTACACCTTC. Amino acids: CASSQPLRGPYGYTF.

This clone was found a few times. This chain links TRBV30 with TRBJ2-6; 9 bases are a match to TRBD1. The V segment lost 5 bases and the J segment 0 bases; nucleotides outside the gene matches: 5. This CDR3 contains 16 residues. Germline V gives CDR1 GTSNPN, CDR2 SVGIG (reference sequence). The CDR3 here is CAWAGTGTSGANVLTF. The CDR3 DNA sequence: TGTGCCTGGGCCGGGACAGGGACCTCTGGGGCCAACGTCCTGACTTTC.

This chain links TRBV6-5 with TRBJ2-5; possible D gene TRBD1, 7 bases. Looked up from germline, CDR1 is MNHEY and CDR2 is SVGAGI. There are 12 residues in the CDR3. V was pared by 6 bases and J by 7 bases, with 12 bases between. CDR3 sequence reads: CASRRQGGTQYF. The CDR3 DNA is TGTGCCAGCAGGAGGCAGGGGGGGACCCAGTACTTC.